This T cell receptor (beta chain) appears in the sequencing data of a study of technical replicates of blood from four donors. Sequenced by immunoSEQ multiplex PCR; TCRdb stores in-frame clones only, minus some. The sample contains about 100,000 clones, approximately 96% of which appear only once. This sequence originates from a human donor in good health. Sequenced input: T cells isolated from PBMCs.

The CDR3 nucleotides are TGTGCCAGCCTCGCAGAGACTACTACCTACGAGCAGTACTTC. Translation: CASLAETTTYEQYF. V is TRBV6-1 and J is TRBJ2-7, with a possible D match to TRBD2 (5 bases). From germline, CDR1 is MNHNS and CDR2 SASEGT. This CDR3 has 14 amino acids. Trimming cost V 8 bases and J 2 bases, with 16 bases left between them.